These 13 T cell receptor beta chains came from one sample sequenced in a study of cytomegalovirus exposure and HLA in healthy donors. The PCR contained 60 Vbeta and 13 Jbeta primers. The data were produced by immunoSEQ multiplex PCR, yet TCRdb's version contains in-frame clones alone and is incomplete. In the table there are about 67,000 clones, about 71% of which are singletons. The sequenced material came from PBMCs. Source of these receptors: a man in his sixties in good health and CMV-seropositive.

The CDR3 spells CASSYRTGTYPGEQYF. CDR3 DNA sequence: TGCGCCAGCAGCTACCGAACTGGGACTTACCCTGGCGAGCAGTACTTC. V is TRBV5-1 and J is TRBJ2-7, with D tentatively TRBD2 (6 bases). Trimming stripped 3 bases from V and 6 bases from J, with 22 bases between. This CDR3 is 16 amino acids long. Germline V gene sequence: CDR1 SGHRS, CDR2 YFSETQ.

This clone was detected a few times. This sequence joins TRBV2 and TRBJ1-6; no reliable D call. Trimming shortened V by 2 bases and J by 9 bases, and 8 bases separated the two germline ends. CDR1 is SNHLY and CDR2 is FYNNEI in the germline V gene. The CDR3 runs 13 residues. CDR3 amino acids: CASSETRSSPLHF. CDR3 coding DNA: TGTGCCAGCAGTGAAACCCGGAGTTCACCCCTCCACTTT.

The chain carries TRBV5-1 and TRBJ2-7; perhaps TRBD2 as D (6 bases). Germline lookup yields CDR1 SGHRS and CDR2 YFSETQ. This CDR3 has 15 amino acids. The V and J ends lost 4 bases and 0 bases respectively, with 14 bases between them. CDR3 sequence (DNA): TGCGCCAGCAGCCGCGCTGCCGGGGGCTCCTACGAGCAGTACTTC. Encoded protein: CASSRAAGGSYEQYF.

The CDR3 loop is CASSFSSSGANVLTF. CDR3 coding DNA: TGTGCCAGCAGCTTCTCCTCTAGTGGGGCCAACGTCCTGACTTTC. The chain combines TRBV7-8 with TRBJ2-6; no definite D call. Germline V gene sequence: CDR1 SGHVS, CDR2 FQNEAQ. V was cut by 3 bases and J by 3 bases, with 9 bases left in between. The CDR3 is 15 residues long.

The genes are TRBV6-1 and TRBJ2-2; no clear D. The CDR3 contains 13 residues. V was cut by 6 bases and J by 7 bases, with 12 bases left in between. CDR1 and CDR2 (germline): MNHNS, SASEGT. The CDR3 protein is CASSLLSGGELFF. As DNA, the CDR3 is TGTGCCAGCAGCCTACTAAGTGGCGGGGAGCTGTTTTTT.

The V and J genes are TRBV18 and TRBJ1-1; 11 positions agree with TRBD1. This CDR3 contains 17 residues. Germline trimming cut 2 bases from V and 5 bases from J; bases unmatched to any gene: 10. The germline gives CDR1 KGHSH, CDR2 LQKENI. The CDR3 bases are TGTGCCAGCTCACCAGTTGGACAGGGGGCAGGTAGGACTGAAGCTTTCTTT. Its protein is CASSPVGQGAGRTEAFF.

In this sample, this clone turned up once. The chain joins TRBV2 to TRBJ1-3, with D maybe TRBD1 (6 bases). The V gene's germline CDR1 is SNHLY and CDR2 FYNNEI. The ends were cut back, 1 base at V and 1 base at J, with 17 bases in the middle. CDR3 length: 18 amino acids. The CDR3 DNA reads as TGTGCCAGCAGTGAAGAGCTTCTTAGAGGGGGTTCTGGAAACACCATATATTTT. As protein: CASSEELLRGGSGNTIYF.

A single count supports this clone. The chain combines TRBV4-2 with TRBJ2-1, with 13 bases matching TRBD2. The CDR3 has 22 amino acids. Germline CDR1 is LGHNA and CDR2 is YNFKEQ. V trimming: 4 bases; J trimming: 9 bases; junction bases outside the gene matches: 27. The CDR3 loop is CASSPLSVGTQILAGGPGEQFF. CDR3 sequence (DNA): TGTGCCAGCAGCCCGCTAAGCGTGGGGACACAGATACTAGCGGGAGGGCCGGGTGAGCAGTTCTTC.

Only a few counts were recorded for this clone. The chain carries TRBV5-1 and TRBJ2-5; 9 nucleotides match TRBD1. This CDR3 spans 15 amino acids. V lost 4 bases and J lost 6; bases outside the gene matches: 10. Germline CDR1 SGHRS, CDR2 YFSETQ. CDR3 sequence (DNA): TGCGCCAGCAGCCCGCTCACAGGGGGCGGGAAGACCCAGTACTTC. It codes for CASSPLTGGGKTQYF.

As DNA, the CDR3 is TGTGCCAGCAGCTTCCTCTCCTACGAGCAGTACTTC. As protein: CASSFLSYEQYF. This sequence joins TRBV13 and TRBJ2-7; D is uncertain. The CDR3 runs 12 residues. V dropped 3 bases and J dropped 0 bases, with 3 bases sitting between them. Germline CDR1 is PRHDT and CDR2 is FYEKMQ (reference sequence).

The rearrangement joins TRBV11-2 to TRBJ2-3; tentatively, D is TRBD2 (6 bases). Germline V CDR1 and CDR2: SGHAT, FQNNGV. The CDR3 contains 14 residues. V gave up 4 bases and J gave up 0 bases, with 8 bases separating them. The CDR3 spells CASSSGGSTDTQYF. DNA of the CDR3: TGTGCCAGCAGCTCCGGGGGAAGCACAGATACGCAGTATTTT.

The rearrangement links TRBV28 to TRBJ2-3; maybe TRBD1 (6 bases). Germline V gene lookup returns CDR1 MDHEN and CDR2 SYDVKM. The CDR3 loop spans 17 amino acids. Trimming shortened V by 3 bases and J by 3 bases, and 19 bases separated the two germline ends. The chain's CDR3 is CASSFIWQGIRTDTQYF. The CDR3 DNA follows: TGTGCCAGCAGTTTCATTTGGCAGGGGATTCGTACAGATACGCAGTATTTT.

V and J are TRBV5-5 and TRBJ1-2; possible D gene TRBD1, 6 bases. Germline values: CDR1 SGHKS, CDR2 YYEKEE (reference sequence). The V end was cut by 4 bases, the J end by 4 bases, with 11 bases between. This CDR3 is built from 13 residues. CDR3 nucleotides: TGTGCCAGCAGCCAAGGGGGGGGCTATGGCTACACCTTC. Residues: CASSQGGGYGYTF.